Listed below are T cell receptor beta chains from one sample, sequenced in a study of Graves' ophthalmopathy and Graves' hyperthyroidism. TCRdb processed the multiplex PCR reads anew with MiXCR; each CDR3 protein has one entry. This table holds 560,000 or so distinct CDR3 sequences, less than 40% found once. Sequences were obtained from peripheral blood or thyroid tissue (not recorded which). The receptor set was obtained from an adult man with Graves' hyperthyroidism. CDR3s include the opening cysteine and the closing phenylalanine or tryptophan.

j_call | v_call | cdr3_aa
TRBJ1-2 | TRBV9 | CASSTSKGANYGYTF
TRBJ2-2 | TRBV20-1 | CSARDSGTNTGELFF
TRBJ2-3 | TRBV24-1 | CATSDATTGWDTQYF
- | TRBV7-2 | CASSLLVAYNEQFF
TRBJ1-5 | TRBV20-1 | CSATRTIGGNEPQHF
TRBJ2-7 | TRBV6-5 | CASSEVTGLGGLEDF
TRBJ2-3 | TRBV5-5 | CASSVGTSTDTQYF
TRBJ2-2 | TRBV7-3 | CASSFLAATNTGELFF
TRBJ2-5 | TRBV3-1 | CASSYSIDGLAGGRWYETQYF
TRBJ2-7 | TRBV3-1 | CASSQNGVEQYF
TRBJ2-7 | TRBV10-3 | CAISEGQYEQYF
TRBJ2-7 | TRBV12-3/TRBV12-4 | CASSFGRGEQYF
TRBJ2-5 | TRBV7-9 | CASSFRDRGSERETQYF
TRBJ2-5 | TRBV10-3 | CAISKGGGQETQYF
TRBJ2-1 | TRBV20-1 | CSAREGLAGGPSFFNEQFF
TRBJ1-6 | TRBV19 | CASSALTGRTNSPLHF
TRBJ1-1 | TRBV19 | CATSRSITNTEAFF
TRBJ2-7 | TRBV3-1 | CASSRAGRGYEQYF
TRBJ2-5 | TRBV14 | CASSHRTGGLKETQYF
TRBJ2-2 | TRBV6-1 | CASTRQANTGELFF
TRBJ2-1 | TRBV29-1 | CSLRTSVYGEQLF
TRBJ1-4 | TRBV20-1 | CSARDGPTAGSNEKLFF
TRBJ2-3 | TRBV20-1 | CSARDITSGGTDTQYF
TRBJ1-1 | TRBV6-5 | CASRSHKNTEAFF
TRBJ1-1 | TRBV6-5 | CASTKQWRELDTEAFF
TRBJ1-2 | TRBV7-3 | CASSSIGQGAFDGYTF
TRBJ2-5 | TRBV27 | CASSLLQDQETQYF
TRBJ2-3 | TRBV5-1 | CASSFFGGITDTQYF
TRBJ1-5 | TRBV29-1 | CSVGDGSNQPQHF
TRBJ1-1 | TRBV7-9 | CASSPQGSMGGTEAFF
TRBJ2-2 | TRBV20-1 | CSASREVGELFF
TRBJ2-5 | TRBV11-2 | CASRGGASQETQYF
TRBJ1-3 | TRBV3-1 | CASSQNPGNTIYF
TRBJ2-7 | TRBV5-8 | CASSRAGTSEYF
TRBJ1-1 | TRBV10-2 | CASSEVGTENTEAFF
TRBJ2-7 | TRBV5-6 | CASSLSRGWDEQYF
TRBJ1-4 | TRBV2 | CASSEHRGLANEKLFF
TRBJ2-7 | TRBV24-1 | CATSGQGGHEQYF
TRBJ2-7 | TRBV5-1 | CASSRVGDRGDEQYF
TRBJ2-7 | TRBV3-1 | CATGLAGVYEQYF
TRBJ1-1 | TRBV28 | CASSLAGTAMNTEAFF
TRBJ2-7 | TRBV7-2 | CASSPSGPSEQYF
TRBJ2-2 | TRBV7-3 | CASSDSVAGELFF
TRBJ1-6 | TRBV7-2 | CASSLVPSAGIDSPLHF
TRBJ2-3 | TRBV10-3 | CAISEETGSTDTQYF
TRBJ1-4 | TRBV27 | CASRDRRNEKLFF
TRBJ1-1 | TRBV10-3 | CAISESKVAGNTEAFF
TRBJ2-7 | TRBV7-4 | CASSASSYGQYF